A selection of T cell receptor beta chains follows, all from one sample in a study of a mutant IDH1 vaccine in newly diagnosed glioma. Which antigens these TCRs recognize remains unknown. Method: immunoSEQ multiplex PCR; TCRdb's copy keeps in-frame clones and lacks some. The repertoire consists of more than 50,000 clones, with approximately 90% occurring once and the leading ten covering 1.9%. Sequenced material: PBMCs, taken from a glioma patient whose treatment included an IDH1 peptide vaccine. The receptor source for this set is a man aged 40-49 years with glioma. CDR3s include the opening cysteine and the closing phenylalanine or tryptophan. Each record gives: J gene, CDR3 length, V gene, clone size, D gene, CDR3 protein, CDR3 DNA. D genes are given only for firm matches. Size tells how often a clone was seen (once, few, many) or the class of an expanded clone, and some rows leave it out.

TRBJ1-5,15,TRBV5-8,NA,TRBD1,CASSLDRGGNQPQHF,TGTGCCAGCAGCCTCGACAGGGGAGGGAATCAGCCCCAGCATTTT
TRBJ2-1,17,TRBV5-8,NA,NA,CASSLDLGPSSYNEQFF,TGTGCCAGCAGCTTGGATCTGGGGCCGAGCTCCTACAATGAGCAGTTCTTC
TRBJ2-2,15,TRBV6-1,NA,TRBD1,CASSIGQGYTGELFF,TGTGCCAGCAGTATAGGACAGGGGTACACCGGGGAGCTGTTTTTT
TRBJ2-6,15,TRBV19,NA,NA,CASSSPQWAANVLTF,TGTGCCAGTAGTTCGCCCCAATGGGCGGCCAACGTCCTGACTTTC
TRBJ2-3,15,TRBV7-2,NA,NA,CASSSTGLGTDTQYF,TGTGCCAGCAGCTCAACAGGGTTGGGCACAGATACGCAGTATTTT
TRBJ1-3,15,TRBV4-2,NA,NA,CASSQDRAGRNTIYF,TGTGCCAGCAGCCAAGATAGGGCAGGGCGAAACACCATATATTTT
TRBJ1-2,13,TRBV7-8,NA,TRBD1,CASSGGQSYGYTF,TGTGCCAGCAGCGGGGGACAGTCCTATGGCTACACCTTC
TRBJ1-2,16,TRBV28,NA,NA,CASSLRVAYGGLEVSF,TGTGCCAGCAGTTTGAGGGTAGCCTACGGAGGGCTTGAAGTCTCCTTC
TRBJ1-5,13,TRBV15,NA,NA,CATSMNRNQPQHF,TGTGCCACCAGCATGAACCGGAATCAGCCCCAGCATTTT
TRBJ2-5,13,TRBV10-3,NA,NA,CAISESGGETQYF,TGTGCCATCAGTGAGTCGGGTGGGGAGACCCAGTACTTC
TRBJ1-1,15,TRBV6-1,NA,NA,CASSVRLDKNTEAFF,TGTGCCAGCAGTGTTAGGCTCGACAAGAACACTGAAGCTTTCTTT
TRBJ2-3,13,TRBV2,once,TRBD2,CAGKREWTDTQYF,TGTGCCGGCAAGCGGGAGTGGACAGATACGCAGTATTTT
TRBJ2-2,15,TRBV27,NA,NA,CASRPGLAGTGELFF,TGTGCCAGCCGTCCCGGGCTAGCAGGAACCGGGGAGCTGTTTTTT
TRBJ1-1,14,TRBV6-6,NA,NA,CASSYSQTYTEAFF,TGTGCCAGCAGTTACTCACAGACTTACACTGAAGCTTTCTTT
TRBJ2-2,18,TRBV7-2,once,NA,CASSLQWDRVAYTGELFF,TGTGCCAGCAGCTTACAATGGGATCGGGTAGCGTACACCGGGGAGCTGTTTTTT
TRBJ1-2,13,TRBV13,NA,TRBD1,CASSPWTGDGYTF,TGTGCCAGCAGCCCGTGGACAGGGGATGGCTACACCTTC
TRBJ1-3,14,TRBV28,NA,NA,CASLDGFSGNTIYF,TGTGCCAGCTTAGATGGCTTCTCTGGAAACACCATATATTTT
TRBJ1-2,15,TRBV4-1,NA,TRBD1,CASKVEGQGNYGYTF,TGCGCCAGCAAGGTGGAGGGACAGGGGAACTATGGCTACACCTTC
TRBJ2-1,18,TRBV5-4,NA,TRBD2,CASSSPGGYTSSYNEQFF,TGTGCCAGCAGCTCCCCGGGGGGTTACACAAGCTCCTACAATGAGCAGTTCTTC
TRBJ2-7,13,TRBV27,NA,NA,CASSLAGTREQYF,TGTGCCAGCAGTTTGGCAGGGACGAGGGAGCAGTACTTC
TRBJ1-1,12,TRBV29-1,NA,NA,CSARAANTEAFF,TGCAGCGCGCGGGCGGCGAACACTGAAGCTTTCTTT
TRBJ1-4,16,TRBV9,NA,NA,CASSGAGIATNEKLFF,TGTGCCAGCAGCGGGGCAGGGATTGCAACTAATGAAAAACTGTTTTTT
TRBJ2-1,16,TRBV28,NA,TRBD2,CASRTTSGSSYNEQFF,TGTGCCAGCAGAACGACTAGCGGTAGCTCCTACAATGAGCAGTTCTTC
TRBJ1-2,14,TRBV6-6,NA,NA,CASSYAGSGYGYTF,TGTGCCAGCAGTTACGCGGGGTCAGGCTATGGCTACACCTTC
TRBJ2-3,13,TRBV6-4,NA,NA,CASSDDTPDTQYF,TGTGCCAGCAGTGACGACACCCCAGATACGCAGTATTTT
TRBJ2-2,15,TRBV6-1,NA,TRBD1,CASRRGTVNTGELFF,TGTGCCAGCAGACGAGGGACAGTAAACACCGGGGAGCTGTTTTTT
TRBJ2-2,16,TRBV2,NA,TRBD2,CASSSRGGTNTGELFF,TGTGCCAGCAGTTCCCGGGGGGGGACAAACACCGGGGAGCTGTTTTTT
TRBJ1-4,18,TRBV4-2,NA,TRBD1,CASSQNERTRDRDEKLFF,TGTGCCAGCAGCCAAAATGAGAGAACCCGGGACAGGGACGAAAAACTGTTTTTT
TRBJ2-3,17,TRBV10-3,NA,TRBD1,CAISEGDRGRGTDTQYF,TGTGCCATCAGTGAAGGGGACAGGGGGCGCGGCACAGATACGCAGTATTTT
TRBJ1-1,15,TRBV6-5,NA,TRBD1,CAIHFRDRGRNEAFF,TGTGCCATTCATTTCCGGGACAGGGGTCGTAATGAAGCTTTCTTT
TRBJ2-5,13,TRBV5-1,NA,NA,CASSLEPEETQYF,TGCGCCAGCAGCTTGGAACCAGAAGAGACCCAGTACTTC
TRBJ2-7,13,TRBV7-2,NA,NA,CASSLRGYYEQYF,TGTGCCAGCAGCTTAAGGGGTTACTACGAGCAGTACTTC
TRBJ2-2,11,TRBV2,NA,NA,CASSGTGELFF,TGTGCCAGCAGTGGCACCGGGGAGCTGTTTTTT
TRBJ2-1,16,TRBV29-1,once,TRBD2,CSVVLGLAGSYNEQFF,TGCAGCGTTGTATTGGGACTAGCGGGCTCCTACAATGAGCAGTTCTTC
TRBJ2-5,13,TRBV19,NA,NA,CASSIRDPGTQYF,TGTGCCAGTAGTATAAGGGACCCAGGGACCCAGTACTTC
TRBJ1-2,15,TRBV5-1,NA,TRBD1,CASSLGDREAYGYTF,TGCGCCAGCAGCTTGGGGGACAGGGAGGCCTATGGCTACACCTTC
TRBJ1-2,13,TRBV2,NA,NA,CASSAAGPYGYTF,TGTGCCAGCAGTGCTGCAGGGCCCTATGGCTACACCTTC
TRBJ1-2,15,TRBV4-2,NA,NA,CASSQRQASGPGYTF,TGTGCCAGCAGCCAACGACAAGCGTCAGGGCCCGGCTACACCTTC
TRBJ2-5,15,TRBV7-9,NA,NA,CASSLGGGDAETQYF,TGTGCCAGCAGCTTAGGAGGGGGGGATGCGGAGACCCAGTACTTC
TRBJ2-4,14,TRBV15,NA,TRBD1,CATRPGQGANIQYF,TGTGCCACCAGGCCCGGACAGGGGGCAAACATTCAGTACTTC
TRBJ2-3,19,TRBV7-8,NA,TRBD2,CASSSPGLAGGPRRDTQYF,TGTGCCAGCTCCTCCCCCGGGCTAGCGGGGGGGCCCCGGAGAGATACGCAGTATTTT
TRBJ2-4,15,TRBV10-3,NA,NA,CAISDGQVGQNIQYF,TGTGCCATCAGTGATGGGCAGGTTGGGCAAAACATTCAGTACTTC
TRBJ1-1,13,TRBV5-1,NA,TRBD1,CASSSTGATGAFF,TGCGCCAGCAGCTCTACAGGGGCGACGGGGGCTTTCTTT
TRBJ1-1,18,TRBV7-2,NA,NA,CASSLRGAPGRENTEAFF,TGTGCCAGCAGCTTAAGGGGTGCACCGGGACGGGAGAACACTGAAGCTTTCTTT
TRBJ1-5,13,TRBV4-3,NA,NA,CASSQEGWEPQHF,TGCGCCAGCAGCCAAGAGGGGTGGGAGCCCCAGCATTTT
TRBJ2-3,18,TRBV30,NA,TRBD2,CAWSPLTGGAGVKDTQYF,TGTGCCTGGAGTCCCCTCACGGGGGGGGCAGGGGTGAAAGATACGCAGTATTTT
TRBJ1-1,16,TRBV15,NA,TRBD1,CATSRGLWDSNTEAFF,TGTGCCACCAGCAGAGGCTTATGGGACAGCAACACTGAAGCTTTCTTT
TRBJ2-1,14,TRBV6-6,NA,TRBD1,CASSRDRGINEQFF,TGTGCCAGCAGTAGAGACAGGGGAATCAATGAGCAGTTCTTC
TRBJ2-7,15,TRBV7-7,NA,NA,CASSSTGDGYQKQYF,TGTGCTAGCAGCTCAACCGGAGACGGCTATCAGAAGCAGTACTTC
TRBJ2-7,12,TRBV2,NA,NA,CASRTGPYEQYF,TGTGCCAGCAGAACCGGTCCCTACGAGCAGTACTTC
TRBJ1-1,16,TRBV11-3,NA,NA,CASSLDNWRGHTEAFF,TGTGCCAGCAGCTTAGACAATTGGAGAGGGCACACTGAAGCTTTCTTT
TRBJ1-2,16,TRBV18,NA,NA,CASSPPTPGINYGYTF,TGTGCCAGCTCACCACCGACACCAGGGATTAACTATGGCTACACCTTC
TRBJ1-5,13,TRBV30,NA,NA,CAWSVSGHQPQHF,TGTGCCTGGAGTGTGTCGGGGCACCAGCCCCAGCATTTT
TRBJ2-2,14,TRBV6-5,medium-sized,NA,CASSYDSGTGELFF,TGTGCCAGCAGTTACGACTCGGGGACCGGGGAGCTGTTTTTT
TRBJ2-1,17,TRBV10-2,NA,TRBD1,CASSVSAGTGGYNEQFF,TGCGCCAGCAGTGTGAGCGCTGGGACAGGGGGTTACAATGAGCAGTTCTTC